Here is one T cell receptor (beta chain) with its context. This CDR3 is 14 amino acids long. V was pared by 3 bases and J by 3 bases, with 5 bases of the junction left unmatched. Germline CDR1 is GTSNPN and CDR2 is SVGIG (reference sequence). This sample stems from a study of blood T cell repertoires in COVID-19. Study background: The United States, Italy and Spain supplied acute and convalescent COVID-19 samples.

Recruits, aged about 18 to 95 years, lived in approximately 26 US areas. The recovered donors of Cohort 3 showed two negative PCRs, clearance, or symptom resolution. The method was immunoSEQ multiplex PCR; TCRdb's version includes in-frame clones alone and lacks a portion of them. The profile shows roughly 400,000 clones, around nine tenths of them singletons. This TCR was recovered from a woman in her forties or fifties who had recovered from COVID-19. The chain recombines TRBV30 with TRBJ1-1, with 9 positions matching TRBD1. The source material was PBMCs or T cells enriched from blood (not recorded which). CDR3 sequence: CAWRKTGGHTEAFF. The CDR3 DNA sequence: TGTGCCTGGAGGAAGACAGGGGGTCACACTGAAGCTTTCTTT.